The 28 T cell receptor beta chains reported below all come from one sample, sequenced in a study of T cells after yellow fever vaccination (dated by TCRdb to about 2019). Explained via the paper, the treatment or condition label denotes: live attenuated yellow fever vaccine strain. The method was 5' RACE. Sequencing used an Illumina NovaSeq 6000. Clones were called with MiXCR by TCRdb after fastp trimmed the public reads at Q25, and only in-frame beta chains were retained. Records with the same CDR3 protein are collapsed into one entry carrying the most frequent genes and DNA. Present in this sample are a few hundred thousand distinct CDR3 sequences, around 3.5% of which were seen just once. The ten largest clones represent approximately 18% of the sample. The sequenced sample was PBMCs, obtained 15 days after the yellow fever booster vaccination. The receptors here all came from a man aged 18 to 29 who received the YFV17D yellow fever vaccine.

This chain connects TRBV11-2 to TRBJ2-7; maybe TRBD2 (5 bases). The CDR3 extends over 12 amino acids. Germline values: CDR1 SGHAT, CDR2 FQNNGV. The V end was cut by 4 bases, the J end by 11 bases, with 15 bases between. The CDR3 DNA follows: TGTGCCAGCAGCTCCCTACTAGGTGGAAAGTACTTC. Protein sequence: CASSSLLGGKYF.

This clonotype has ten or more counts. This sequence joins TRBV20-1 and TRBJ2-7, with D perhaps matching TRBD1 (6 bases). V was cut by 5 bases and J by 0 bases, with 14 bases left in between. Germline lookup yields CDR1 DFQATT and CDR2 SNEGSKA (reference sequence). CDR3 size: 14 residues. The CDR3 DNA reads TGCAGTGCTTCCCGGACAGCAAGCTCCTACGAGCAGTACTTC. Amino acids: CSASRTASSYEQYF.

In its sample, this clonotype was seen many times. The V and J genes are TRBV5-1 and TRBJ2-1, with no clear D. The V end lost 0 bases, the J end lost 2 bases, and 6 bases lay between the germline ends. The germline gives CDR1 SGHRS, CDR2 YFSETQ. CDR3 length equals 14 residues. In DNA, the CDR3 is TGCGCCAGCAGCTTGGACGGAGCCTACAATGAGCAGTTCTTC. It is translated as CASSLDGAYNEQFF.

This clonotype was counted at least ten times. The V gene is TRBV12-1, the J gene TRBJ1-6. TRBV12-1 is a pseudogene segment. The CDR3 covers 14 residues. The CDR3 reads CASSFKVKSSPLHF. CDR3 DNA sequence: TGTGCCAGCAGCTTTAAGGTCAAATCTTCACCCCTCCACTTT.

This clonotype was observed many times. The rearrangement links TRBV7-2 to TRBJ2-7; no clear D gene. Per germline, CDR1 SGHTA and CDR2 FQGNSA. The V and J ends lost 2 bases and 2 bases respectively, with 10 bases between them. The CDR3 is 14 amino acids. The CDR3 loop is CASSLNRQAYEQYF. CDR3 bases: TGTGCCAGCAGCTTAAATCGGCAGGCCTACGAGCAGTACTTC.

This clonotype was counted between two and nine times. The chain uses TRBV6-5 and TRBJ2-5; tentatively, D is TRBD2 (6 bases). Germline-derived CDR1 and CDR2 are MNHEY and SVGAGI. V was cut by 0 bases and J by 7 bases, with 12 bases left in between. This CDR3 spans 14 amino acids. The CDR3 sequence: CASSYSGTLGTQYF. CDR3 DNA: TGTGCCAGCAGTTACTCGGGGACTCTAGGGACCCAGTACTTC.

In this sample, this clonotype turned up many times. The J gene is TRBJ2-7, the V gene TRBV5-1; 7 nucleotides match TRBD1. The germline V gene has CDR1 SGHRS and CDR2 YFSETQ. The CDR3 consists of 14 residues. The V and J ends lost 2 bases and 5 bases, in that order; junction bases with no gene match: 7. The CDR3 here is CASSFHLGQDEQYF. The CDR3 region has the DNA TGCGCCAGCAGCTTCCACCTCGGACAGGACGAGCAGTACTTC.

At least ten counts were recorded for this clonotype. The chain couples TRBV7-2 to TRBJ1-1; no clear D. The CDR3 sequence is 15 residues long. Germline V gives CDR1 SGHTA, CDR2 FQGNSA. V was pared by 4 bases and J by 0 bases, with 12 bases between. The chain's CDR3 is CASSYRHSMNTEAFF. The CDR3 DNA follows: TGTGCCAGCAGCTACCGACACTCCATGAACACTGAAGCTTTCTTT. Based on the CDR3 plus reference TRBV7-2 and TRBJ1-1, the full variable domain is GAGVSQSPSNKVTEKGKDVELRCDPISGHTALYWYRQSLGQGLEFLIYFQGNSAPDKSGLPSDRFSAERTGGSVSTLTIQRTQQEDSAVYLCASSYRHSMNTEAFFGQGTRLTVV.

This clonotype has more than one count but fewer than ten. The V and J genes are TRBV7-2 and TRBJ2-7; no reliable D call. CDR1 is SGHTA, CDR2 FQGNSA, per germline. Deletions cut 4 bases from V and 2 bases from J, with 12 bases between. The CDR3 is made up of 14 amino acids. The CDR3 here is CASSSHQGPYEQYV. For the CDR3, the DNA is TGTGCCAGCAGCTCGCATCAAGGGCCCTACGAGCAGTACGTC.

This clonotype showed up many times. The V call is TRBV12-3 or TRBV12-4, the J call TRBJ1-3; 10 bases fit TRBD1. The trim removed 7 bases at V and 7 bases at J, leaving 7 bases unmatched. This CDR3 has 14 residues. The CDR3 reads CASNFGQGVNTIYF. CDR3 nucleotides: TGTGCCAGCAACTTCGGACAGGGGGTCAACACCATATATTTT.

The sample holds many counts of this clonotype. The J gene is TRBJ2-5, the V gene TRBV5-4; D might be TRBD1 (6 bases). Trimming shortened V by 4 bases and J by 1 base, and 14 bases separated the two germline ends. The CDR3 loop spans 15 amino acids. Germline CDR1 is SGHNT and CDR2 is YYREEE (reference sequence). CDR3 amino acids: CASSGPQGPQETQYF. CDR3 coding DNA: TGTGCCAGCAGCGGCCCACAGGGCCCCCAAGAGACCCAGTACTTC.

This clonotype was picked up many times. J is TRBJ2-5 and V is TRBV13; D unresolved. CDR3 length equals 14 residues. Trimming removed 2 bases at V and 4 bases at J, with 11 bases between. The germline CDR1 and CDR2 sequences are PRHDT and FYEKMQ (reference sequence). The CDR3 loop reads CASSLQENGETQYF. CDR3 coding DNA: TGTGCCAGCAGCTTACAAGAGAATGGAGAGACCCAGTACTTC.

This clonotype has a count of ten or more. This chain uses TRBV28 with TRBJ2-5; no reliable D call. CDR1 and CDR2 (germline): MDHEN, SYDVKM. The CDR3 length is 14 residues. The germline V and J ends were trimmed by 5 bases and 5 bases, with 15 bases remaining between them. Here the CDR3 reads CASSLTTPGETQYF. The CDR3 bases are TGTGCCAGCAGTCTAACAACACCGGGCGAGACCCAGTACTTC.

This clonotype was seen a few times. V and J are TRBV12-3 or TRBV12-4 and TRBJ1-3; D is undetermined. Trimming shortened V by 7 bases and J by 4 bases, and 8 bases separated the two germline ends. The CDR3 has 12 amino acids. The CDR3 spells CASTLGGNTIYF. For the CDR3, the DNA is TGTGCCAGCACCCTGGGGGGAAACACCATATATTTT.

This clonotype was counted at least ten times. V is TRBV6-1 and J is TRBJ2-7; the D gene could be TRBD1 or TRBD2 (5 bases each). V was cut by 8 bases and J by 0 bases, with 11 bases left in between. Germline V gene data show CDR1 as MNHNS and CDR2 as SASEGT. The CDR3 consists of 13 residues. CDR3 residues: CASGGDSSYEQYV. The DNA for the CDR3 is TGTGCCAGCGGGGGTGACAGCTCCTACGAGCAGTACGTC.

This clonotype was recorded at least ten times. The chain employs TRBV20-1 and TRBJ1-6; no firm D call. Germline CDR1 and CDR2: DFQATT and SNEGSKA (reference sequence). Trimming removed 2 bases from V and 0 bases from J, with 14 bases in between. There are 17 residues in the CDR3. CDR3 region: CSARNYGRNSYNSPLHF. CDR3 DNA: TGCAGTGCTAGAAATTATGGCAGAAACTCCTATAATTCACCCCTCCACTTT.

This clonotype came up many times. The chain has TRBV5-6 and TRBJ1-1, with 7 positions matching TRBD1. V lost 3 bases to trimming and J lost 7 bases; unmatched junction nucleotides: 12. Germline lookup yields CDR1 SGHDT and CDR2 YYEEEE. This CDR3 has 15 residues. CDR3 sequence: CASSSLPQGSGEAFF. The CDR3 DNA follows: TGTGCCAGCAGCTCTCTACCACAGGGGTCGGGTGAAGCTTTCTTT.

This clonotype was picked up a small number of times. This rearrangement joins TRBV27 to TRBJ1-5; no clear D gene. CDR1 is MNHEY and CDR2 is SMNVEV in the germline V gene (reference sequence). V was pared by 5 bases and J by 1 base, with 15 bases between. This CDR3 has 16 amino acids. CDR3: CASSPRRTRSNQPQHF. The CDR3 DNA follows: TGTGCCAGCAGTCCAAGGCGGACCAGGAGCAATCAGCCCCAGCATTTT.

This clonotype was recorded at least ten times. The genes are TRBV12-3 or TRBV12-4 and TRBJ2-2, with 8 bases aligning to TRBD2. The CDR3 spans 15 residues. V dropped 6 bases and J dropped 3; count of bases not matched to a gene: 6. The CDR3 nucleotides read TGTGCCAGCAGCAAGGGGCGGGGGGACACCGGGGAGCTGTTTTTT. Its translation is CASSKGRGDTGELFF.

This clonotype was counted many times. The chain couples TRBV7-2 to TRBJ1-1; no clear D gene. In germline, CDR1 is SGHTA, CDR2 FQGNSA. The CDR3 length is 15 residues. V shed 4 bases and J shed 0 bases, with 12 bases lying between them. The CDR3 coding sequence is TGTGCCAGCAGCTCGACCGGGGTTCTGAACACTGAAGCTTTCTTT. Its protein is CASSSTGVLNTEAFF.

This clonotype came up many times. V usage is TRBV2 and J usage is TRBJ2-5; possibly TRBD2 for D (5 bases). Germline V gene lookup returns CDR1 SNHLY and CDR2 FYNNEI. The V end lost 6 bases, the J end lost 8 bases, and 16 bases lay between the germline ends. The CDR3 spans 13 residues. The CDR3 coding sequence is TGTGCCAGCAGGGAGGCCCCCGGGGTAACCCAGTACTTC. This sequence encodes CASREAPGVTQYF.

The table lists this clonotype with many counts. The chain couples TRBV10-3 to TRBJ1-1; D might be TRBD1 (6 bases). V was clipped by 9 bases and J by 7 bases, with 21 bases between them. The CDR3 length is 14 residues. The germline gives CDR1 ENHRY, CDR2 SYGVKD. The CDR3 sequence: CAICPGTDSFEAFF. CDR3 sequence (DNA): TGTGCCATTTGCCCCGGGACGGACAGTTTTGAAGCTTTCTTT.

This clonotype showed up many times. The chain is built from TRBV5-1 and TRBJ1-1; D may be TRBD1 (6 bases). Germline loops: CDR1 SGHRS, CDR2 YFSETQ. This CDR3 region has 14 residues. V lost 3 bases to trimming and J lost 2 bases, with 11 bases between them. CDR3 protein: CASSSRGGNTEAFF. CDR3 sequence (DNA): TGCGCCAGCAGCTCCCGAGGGGGTAACACTGAAGCTTTCTTT.

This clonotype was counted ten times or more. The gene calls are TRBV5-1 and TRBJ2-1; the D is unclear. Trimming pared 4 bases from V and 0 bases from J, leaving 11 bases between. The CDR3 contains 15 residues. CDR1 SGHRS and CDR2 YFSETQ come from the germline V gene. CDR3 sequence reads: CASSLDPSSYNEQFF. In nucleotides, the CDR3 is TGCGCCAGCAGCCTGGACCCGAGCTCCTACAATGAGCAGTTCTTC.

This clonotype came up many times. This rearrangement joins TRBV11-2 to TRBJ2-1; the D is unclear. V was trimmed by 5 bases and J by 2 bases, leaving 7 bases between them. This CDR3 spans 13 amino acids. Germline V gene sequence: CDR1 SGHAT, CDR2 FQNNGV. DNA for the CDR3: TGTGCCAGCAGCCCCCCAGCCTACAATGAGCAGTTCTTC. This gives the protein CASSPPAYNEQFF.

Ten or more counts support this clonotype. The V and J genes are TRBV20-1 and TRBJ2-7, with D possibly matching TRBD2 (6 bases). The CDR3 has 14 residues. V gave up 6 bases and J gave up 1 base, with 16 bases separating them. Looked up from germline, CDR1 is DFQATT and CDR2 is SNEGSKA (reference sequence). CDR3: CSALTGTASYEQYF. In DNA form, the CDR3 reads TGCAGTGCCCTCACCGGGACTGCTTCCTACGAGCAGTACTTC.

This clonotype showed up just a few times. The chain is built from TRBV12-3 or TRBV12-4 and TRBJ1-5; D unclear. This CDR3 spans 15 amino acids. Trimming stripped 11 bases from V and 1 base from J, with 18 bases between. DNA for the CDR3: TGTGCCCTGGACCGGGGTTCTTGGAGCAATCAGCCCCAGCATTTT. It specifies CALDRGSWSNQPQHF.

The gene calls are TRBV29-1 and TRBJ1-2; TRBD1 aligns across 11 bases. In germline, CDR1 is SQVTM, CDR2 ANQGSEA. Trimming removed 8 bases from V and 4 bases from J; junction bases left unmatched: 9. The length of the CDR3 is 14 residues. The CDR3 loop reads CSSTGQGAGYGYTF. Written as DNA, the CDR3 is TGCAGCTCCACCGGACAGGGGGCCGGCTATGGCTACACCTTC. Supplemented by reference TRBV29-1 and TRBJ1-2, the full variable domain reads SAVISQKPSRDICQRGTSLTIQCQVDSQVTMMFWYRQQPGQSLTLIATANQGSEATYESGFVIDKFPISRPNLTFSTLTVSNMSPEDSSIYLCSSTGQGAGYGYTFGSGTRLTVV.